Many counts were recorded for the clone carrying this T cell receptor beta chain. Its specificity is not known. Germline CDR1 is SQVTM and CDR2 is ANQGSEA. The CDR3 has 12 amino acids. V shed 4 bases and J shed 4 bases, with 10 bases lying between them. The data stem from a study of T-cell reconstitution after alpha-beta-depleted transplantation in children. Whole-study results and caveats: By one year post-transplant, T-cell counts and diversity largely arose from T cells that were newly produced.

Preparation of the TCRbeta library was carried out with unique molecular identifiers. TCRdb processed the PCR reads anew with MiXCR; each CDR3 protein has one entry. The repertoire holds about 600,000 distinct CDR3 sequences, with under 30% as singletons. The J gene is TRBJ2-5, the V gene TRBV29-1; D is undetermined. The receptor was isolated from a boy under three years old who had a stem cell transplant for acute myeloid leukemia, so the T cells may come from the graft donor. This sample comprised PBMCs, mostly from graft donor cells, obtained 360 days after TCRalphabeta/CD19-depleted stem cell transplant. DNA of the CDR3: TGCAGCGTTGGTGGGGTGGGAGAGACCCAGTACTTC. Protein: CSVGGVGETQYF.